The rows below give T cell receptor beta chains drawn from one sample of a study of brain T cells in children with intractable seizures. Generated by immunoSEQ multiplex PCR, the TCRdb table keeps only in-frame clones and is missing some. The sample lists around 80,000 clones, around nine tenths occurring once. This specimen consisted of peripheral blood, obtained at surgery. These receptors were taken from a girl between 2 and 10 years old with Rasmussen encephalitis and intractable seizures. Each CDR3 is given without its conserved first and last residue.

J gene | V gene | CDR3 protein
TRBJ2-1 | TRBV3-1/TRBV3-2 | ASSPRYGGNEQF
TRBJ2-5 | TRBV7-3 | ASSSGLDRKTQY
TRBJ1-1 | TRBV28 | ASWERTGNTEAF
TRBJ2-7 | TRBV11-2 | ASSQPSEYEQY
TRBJ2-7 | TRBV3-1/TRBV3-2 | ASSRGLAGDYEQY
TRBJ1-1 | TRBV12-3/TRBV12-4 | ASSSRREAF
TRBJ2-6 | TRBV7-3 | ASSSRVSGANVLT
TRBJ2-1 | TRBV5-6 | ASSLGASRVNEQF
TRBJ1-1 | TRBV6-5 | ASRGQLEAF
TRBJ2-2 | TRBV5-1 | ASSWTGNTGELF
TRBJ1-3 | TRBV30 | AWSNGDGNTIY
TRBJ2-7 | TRBV5-1 | ASSLAQGRATEQY
TRBJ1-1 | TRBV7-9 | ASSLEGANTEAF
TRBJ1-2 | TRBV10-2 | ASSEWGFYGYT
TRBJ2-1 | TRBV6-1 | ASSDLLSYNEQF
TRBJ2-7 | TRBV11-3 | ASSLGPTYEQY
TRBJ2-7 | TRBV19 | ASTLAGGPTEQY
TRBJ2-7 | TRBV5-1 | ASSWDSSPLEQY
TRBJ1-2 | TRBV2 | ASSVTGRNGYT
TRBJ2-7 | TRBV7-9 | ASSSPLSFTYEQY
TRBJ2-1 | TRBV27 | ASIRPNGNEQF
TRBJ2-3 | TRBV27 | ASSLSLGDTQY
TRBJ2-3 | TRBV7-2 | ASSLGQGVADTQY
TRBJ2-1 | TRBV6-5 | ASSYGGVGYNEQF
TRBJ2-7 | TRBV5-1 | ASSTDRFIWEQY
TRBJ2-5 | TRBV7-9 | ASKGGTFQETQY
TRBJ1-6 | TRBV27 | ASSSGSAATLAYNSPLH
TRBJ2-3 | TRBV24-1 | ATSARNLAGTDTQY
TRBJ2-6 | TRBV11-2 | ASSLYTSGANVLT
TRBJ1-1 | TRBV21-1 | ASSKGKATRRTNTEAF
TRBJ2-1 | TRBV7-9 | ASSSLAEVYNEQF
TRBJ1-1 | TRBV19 | ASSIDSDRNTEAF
TRBJ2-7 | TRBV10-3 | AISEWGQMSSYEQY
TRBJ2-7 | TRBV10-3 | AISRAGVNHEQY
TRBJ1-1 | TRBV1 | TSSQQNQIYGQGDCNTEAF
TRBJ1-5 | TRBV6-5 | ASRPYSNQPQH
TRBJ2-1 | TRBV7-9 | ASSSPGGGSYNEQF
TRBJ2-7 | TRBV15 | ATSRGAGQGNLRQY
TRBJ1-1 | TRBV5-4 | ASSLGYWGNTEAF
TRBJ1-1 | TRBV6-5 | ASGGWRNTEAF
TRBJ2-3 | TRBV3-1/TRBV3-2 | ASSQEVARSADTQY
TRBJ2-2 | TRBV25-1 | ASGHIDYNTGELF
TRBJ2-1 | TRBV5-3 | ARSLCRDRGWGIGRNEQF
TRBJ1-2 | TRBV3-1/TRBV3-2 | ASGQGSLSYGYT
TRBJ1-4 | TRBV12-3/TRBV12-4 | ASSRTVGEKLF
TRBJ1-6 | TRBV18 | ASSPRTVDNSPLH
TRBJ1-2 | TRBV19 | ASSNSGQIYKNYGYT
TRBJ2-3 | TRBV4-2 | ASSQDPDSAPPDTQY